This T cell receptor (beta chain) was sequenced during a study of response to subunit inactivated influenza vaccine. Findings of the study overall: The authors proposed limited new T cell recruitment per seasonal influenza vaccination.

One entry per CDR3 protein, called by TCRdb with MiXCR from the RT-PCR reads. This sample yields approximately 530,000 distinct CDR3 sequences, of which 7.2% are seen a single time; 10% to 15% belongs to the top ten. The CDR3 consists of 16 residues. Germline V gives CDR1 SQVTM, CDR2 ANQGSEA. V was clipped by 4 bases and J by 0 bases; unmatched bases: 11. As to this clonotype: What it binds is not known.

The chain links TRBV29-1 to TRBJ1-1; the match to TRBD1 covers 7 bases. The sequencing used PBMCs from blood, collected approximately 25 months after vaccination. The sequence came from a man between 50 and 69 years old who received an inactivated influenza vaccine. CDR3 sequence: CSVVGQEKLMNTEAFF. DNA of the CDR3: TGCAGCGTTGTTGGACAGGAAAAATTAATGAACACTGAAGCTTTCTTT.